These 13 T cell receptor beta chains came from one sample sequenced in a study of PD-1 blockade in mismatch repair-deficient tumors. The data were produced by immunoSEQ multiplex PCR, yet TCRdb's version contains in-frame clones alone and is incomplete. The sample carries 100,000 to 150,000 clones, around 87% recorded once. Material: peripheral blood, obtained 44 weeks after starting pembrolizumab. Source of these receptors: an adult with mismatch repair-deficient cancer.

This clone has a handful of counts. This rearrangement joins TRBV18 to TRBJ2-5; D ambiguous. The germline V gene has CDR1 KGHSH and CDR2 LQKENI. Deletions cut 1 base from V and 7 bases from J, with 16 bases between. This CDR3 has 15 residues. CDR3 sequence: CASSPLPPSRGTQYF. CDR3 coding DNA: TGTGCCAGCTCACCACTTCCGCCTAGTAGAGGGACCCAGTACTTC.

The chain couples TRBV10-2 to TRBJ2-2; 10 bases are a match to TRBD1. Losses at the gene ends were 3 bases for V and 2 bases for J; bases not matched to a gene: 6. This CDR3 region has 17 residues. Germline V gene lookup returns CDR1 WSHSY and CDR2 SAAADI. Here the CDR3 reads CASSDPGDRGNTGELFF. CDR3 in DNA: TGCGCCAGCAGTGATCCAGGGGACAGGGGTAACACCGGGGAGCTGTTTTTT.

This clone came up a few times. The chain recombines TRBV30 with TRBJ1-2, with D tentatively TRBD1 (6 bases). Germline-derived CDR1 and CDR2 are GTSNPN and SVGIG (reference sequence). With 7 bases removed from V and 4 bases from J, the gap between germline ends came to 13 bases. This CDR3 contains 12 residues. The DNA for the CDR3 is TGTGCCTCCCACAGGGAACTCTATGGCTACACCTTC. It encodes CASHRELYGYTF.

The rearrangement joins TRBV27 to TRBJ2-7; 9 bases line up with TRBD2. J was trimmed by 4 bases and V by 3 bases; bases with no gene match: 7. CDR3 size: 15 residues. Germline loops: CDR1 MNHEY, CDR2 SMNVEV (reference sequence). CDR3 in DNA: TGTGCCAGCAGTTTGGTAGGCGGGAGGGTATACGAGCAGTACTTC. It codes for CASSLVGGRVYEQYF.

The genes are TRBV6-7 and TRBJ2-7, with D tentatively TRBD1 (6 bases). TRBV6-7 is an ORF, and what it does is uncertain. The CDR3 spans 15 residues. The germline V and J ends were trimmed by 6 bases and 2 bases, with 17 bases remaining between them. The CDR3 coding sequence is TGTGCCAGCAGAGCCGTGGACAGCTATCCCTACGAGCAGTACTTC. This sequence encodes CASRAVDSYPYEQYF.

In nucleotides, the CDR3 is TGTGCCAGCAGTTCCCGGGCCGAGATGGTGACCTACGAGCAGTACTTC. This translates into CASSSRAEMVTYEQYF. This sequence joins TRBV6-5 and TRBJ2-7; D remains ambiguous. Germline loops: CDR1 MNHEY, CDR2 SVGAGI. This CDR3 contains 16 residues. V lost 4 bases to trimming and J lost 2 bases, with 18 bases between them.

This clone was seen only once. This chain joins TRBV2 and TRBJ1-5, with a possible D match to TRBD1 (5 bases). Looked up from germline, CDR1 is SNHLY and CDR2 is FYNNEI. The CDR3 has 14 residues. Deletions cut 7 bases from V and 2 bases from J, with 12 bases between. CDR3 sequence reads: CASNAGMGNQPQHF. In DNA form, the CDR3 reads TGTGCCAGCAATGCAGGGATGGGCAATCAGCCCCAGCATTTT.

The genes are TRBV5-6 and TRBJ2-7; D is undetermined. CDR1 is SGHDT and CDR2 is YYEEEE in the germline V gene. This CDR3 region has 15 residues. The V and J ends lost 1 base and 2 bases respectively, with 13 bases between them. DNA for the CDR3: TGTGCCAGCAGCTTGTCGTTTGACCGAACCTACGAGCAGTACTTC. Residues: CASSLSFDRTYEQYF. The entire variable domain, with the rest obtained from reference TRBV5-6 and TRBJ2-7, is as follows: DAGVTQSPTHLIKTRGQQVTLRCSPKSGHDTVSWYQQALGQGPQFIFQYYEEEERQRGNFPDRFSGHQFPNYSSELNVNALLLGDSALYLCASSLSFDRTYEQYFGPGTRLTVT.

The chain has TRBV19 and TRBJ2-7; 11 bases align to TRBD2. J was trimmed by 6 bases and V by 0 bases; bases with no gene match: 7. This CDR3 has 16 residues. Germline CDR1 LNHDA, CDR2 SQIVND (reference sequence). The CDR3 bases are TGTGCCAGTAGTATAGATCCTACTAGCGGGAGTTTCGAGCAGTACTTC. This translates into CASSIDPTSGSFEQYF.

This clone was seen a handful of times. This chain connects TRBV6-5 to TRBJ1-4; no clear D. Germline V CDR1 and CDR2: MNHEY, SVGAGI. The ends were cut back, 6 bases at V and 8 bases at J, with 16 bases in the middle. The CDR3 loop spans 14 amino acids. CDR3 DNA: TGTGCCAGCAGCCCCAGAGCTTGGGGAGAAAAACTGTTTTTT. It yields the protein CASSPRAWGEKLFF.

On this clone: Additional DNA sequences in this sample encode the identical CDR3. This rearrangement joins TRBV11-3 to TRBJ2-3; perhaps D is TRBD1 or TRBD2 (5 bases each). CDR1 and CDR2 from the germline V gene are SGHNT and YENEEA. This CDR3 has 14 amino acids. V dropped 1 base and J dropped 1 base, with 6 bases sitting between them. CDR3 sequence: CASSLGGGTDTQYF. The CDR3 nucleotides read TGTGCCAGCAGCTTAGGAGGGGGCACAGATACGCAGTATTTT.

This chain joins TRBV9 and TRBJ2-2; D possibly uses TRBD1 or TRBD2 (7 bases each). The CDR3 length is 21 residues. Trimming stripped 0 bases from V and 3 bases from J, with 27 bases between. The germline gives CDR1 SGDLS, CDR2 YYNGEE. This CDR3 is CASSVAFWGRGVAGDTGELFF. The CDR3 DNA is TGTGCCAGCAGCGTAGCCTTTTGGGGCAGGGGGGTCGCGGGGGACACCGGGGAGCTGTTTTTT.

In this sample, this clone turned up a few times. The gene calls are TRBV30 and TRBJ2-1, with 8 bases matching TRBD2. The trim removed 0 bases at V and 4 bases at J, leaving 5 bases unmatched. The CDR3 is made up of 15 amino acids. Germline V CDR1 and CDR2: GTSNPN, SVGIG (reference sequence). In DNA form, the CDR3 reads TGTGCCTGGAGTGTACGAGCGGGGGATTACAATGAGCAGTTCTTC. Protein: CAWSVRAGDYNEQFF.